A selection of T cell receptor beta chains follows, all from one sample in a study of control samples from healthy donors and cancer patients. Libraries were prepared by immunoSEQ multiplex PCR; TCRdb keeps only in-frame clonotypes and omits some of them. The sample lists about 83,000 clones; around 92% were seen once. The sequencing input was blood. Receptor source: a man in his forties or fifties in good health. Each CDR3 is given with its conserved first and last residue. D genes are given only for firm matches. A row's size may be missing; if present it is once, few, many or a size class.

J	D	size	length	V	DNA	CDR3
TRBJ2-7	-	-	13	TRBV19	TGTGCCAGTAGTATCTTCGACAGATACGAGCAGTACTTC	CASSIFDRYEQYF
TRBJ1-1	-	-	13	TRBV18	TGTGCCAGCTCACCAGGGTGGGACACTGAAGCTTTCTTT	CASSPGWDTEAFF
TRBJ2-3	-	-	15	TRBV14	TGTGCCAGCAGCCAAAGCAGGCAGACCACAGATACGCAGTATTTT	CASSQSRQTTDTQYF
TRBJ2-3	-	-	12	TRBV6-5	TGTGCCAGCGGGCGTTTGGGAGATACGCAGTATTTT	CASGRLGDTQYF
TRBJ2-7	-	-	13	TRBV2	TGTGCCAGCCAGACAGGACCTCCCTACGAGCAGTACTTC	CASQTGPPYEQYF
TRBJ1-4	-	-	11	TRBV9	TGTGCCAGCAAAAGGGACGAAAAACTGTTTTTT	CASKRDEKLFF
TRBJ2-3	-	-	15	TRBV5-1	TGCGCCAGCAGCTTGGTGACGGGGAGCACAGATACGCAGTATTTT	CASSLVTGSTDTQYF
TRBJ1-4	-	few	16	TRBV7-2	TGTGCCAGCAGCTTAGGAGGAAGTGCAACTAATGAAAAACTGTTTTTT	CASSLGGSATNEKLFF
TRBJ2-5	TRBD1	-	16	TRBV5-1	TGCGCCAGCAGCTTGACGCTAGGGACAGGCCAAGAGACCCAGTACTTC	CASSLTLGTGQETQYF
TRBJ1-6	-	-	12	TRBV6-2/TRBV6-3	TGTGCCAGCAGTTACTCGAAATTACCCCTCCACTTT	CASSYSKLPLHF
TRBJ2-7	TRBD1	-	13	TRBV30	TGTGCCTGGAGTGTAGACAGGGGGAACGAGCAGTACTTC	CAWSVDRGNEQYF
TRBJ2-4	-	few	11	TRBV5-1	TGCGCCAGCAAGACGGGAAACATTCAGTACTTC	CASKTGNIQYF
TRBJ2-3	-	once	14	TRBV5-1	TGCGCCAGCCGCCCCCAGGGCGGCACAGATACGCAGTATTTT	CASRPQGGTDTQYF
TRBJ1-4	TRBD1	-	15	TRBV7-2	TGTGCCAGCAGCCCCGATGGGACAGGGGTTGAAAAACTGTTTTTT	CASSPDGTGVEKLFF
TRBJ2-3	TRBD1	-	13	TRBV6-5	TGTGCCAGGTACAGGGGGCGCCCAGATACGCAGTATTTT	CARYRGRPDTQYF
TRBJ1-2	-	-	13	TRBV7-2	TGTGCCAGCAGCTCCGGACAGATATATGGCTACACCTTC	CASSSGQIYGYTF
TRBJ1-1	-	-	15	TRBV9	TGTGCCAGCAGCGTATTAGGGGGAGTAAACACTGAAGCTTTCTTT	CASSVLGGVNTEAFF
TRBJ2-7	-	-	14	TRBV7-8	TGTGCCAGCAGCTTTGACAGGATTCTCTACGAGCAGTACTTC	CASSFDRILYEQYF
TRBJ2-7	-	-	14	TRBV29-1	TGCAGCGTTGACCTAAGTTATCCTCCCTACGAGCAGTACTTC	CSVDLSYPPYEQYF
TRBJ1-2	TRBD1	-	13	TRBV6-5	TGTGCCAGCAGCGCGGGACAGCGCTATGGCTACACCTTC	CASSAGQRYGYTF
TRBJ1-5	-	-	15	TRBV3-1/TRBV3-2	TGTGCCAGCAGCCAAGATCACCGCCGCAATCAGCCCCAGCATTTT	CASSQDHRRNQPQHF
TRBJ1-1	-	-	13	TRBV7-8	TGTGCCAGCAGCCTAGCGGGATACACTGAAGCTTTCTTT	CASSLAGYTEAFF
TRBJ1-6	-	-	16	TRBV6-2/TRBV6-3	TGTGCCAGCAGTTACCCCCCGGGCCACGCCAATTCACCCCTCCACTTT	CASSYPPGHANSPLHF
TRBJ2-7	-	-	11	TRBV20-1	TGCAGTGCTAGAGCCGGGAACGAGCAGTACTTC	CSARAGNEQYF
TRBJ1-1	-	-	13	TRBV7-9	TGTGCCAGCAGCTTAGGGATAAGTCGTGAAGCTTTCTTT	CASSLGISREAFF
TRBJ2-4	TRBD2	-	12	TRBV4-1	TGCGCCAGCAGCCAAGATGGACTAGATCAGTACTTC	CASSQDGLDQYF
TRBJ2-3	-	-	14	TRBV2	TGTGCCAGCATCCAAATGGGGGGTGGGCATACGCAGTATTTT	CASIQMGGGHTQYF
TRBJ2-7	-	-	12	TRBV7-9	TGTGCCAGCAGCCCGTCCCTGGGCGAGCAGTACTTC	CASSPSLGEQYF
TRBJ1-4	-	-	13	TRBV14	TGTGCCAGCAGCCCGCATACACAGGAAAAACTGTTTTTT	CASSPHTQEKLFF
TRBJ1-1	-	-	15	TRBV6-5	TGTGCCAGCAGGAAAGGGGACATCCTGAACACTGAAGCTTTCTTT	CASRKGDILNTEAFF
TRBJ2-3	TRBD1	-	15	TRBV3-1/TRBV3-2	TGTGCCAGCAGCCCCAGGACAGGGTTGGCAGATACGCAGTATTTT	CASSPRTGLADTQYF
TRBJ1-4	-	-	13	TRBV2	TGTGCCAGCAGTGATCAGGGGAAAGAAAAACTGTTTTTT	CASSDQGKEKLFF
TRBJ2-2	-	-	17	TRBV18	TGTGCCAGCTCACCACAGTGGGACAACGCGAACACCGGGGAGCTGTTTTTT	CASSPQWDNANTGELFF
TRBJ1-1	-	-	12	TRBV6-5	TGTGCCAGCATCTTCATGAACACTGAAGCTTTCTTT	CASIFMNTEAFF
TRBJ2-7	-	-	11	TRBV30	TGTGCCTGGAGTCAGGGGTACGAGCAGTACTTC	CAWSQGYEQYF
TRBJ1-2	TRBD1	-	15	TRBV18	TGTGCCAGCTCACCAAAGGAAAAGGGGGCCCCTGGCTACACCTTC	CASSPKEKGAPGYTF
TRBJ1-3	-	-	16	TRBV10-3	TGTGCCATCAGTGAAAGGGGCTCGATTGCTGGAAACACCATATATTTT	CAISERGSIAGNTIYF
TRBJ1-1	-	-	14	TRBV5-1	TGCGCCAGCAGCCCTGCGGCGACTAACACTGAAGCTTTCTTT	CASSPAATNTEAFF
TRBJ1-1	-	-	11	TRBV7-2	TGTGCCAGCAGCCCGCGGTTCGAAGCTTTCTTT	CASSPRFEAFF
TRBJ2-1	-	-	17	TRBV24-1	TGTGCCACCAGTGATATTGGGCCAGGGGTACCCTACAATGAGCAGTTCTTC	CATSDIGPGVPYNEQFF
TRBJ2-1	-	once	15	TRBV4-1	TGCGCCAGCAGCCAAGACCCTGGAAGCGCCTCAAGAAAGTTCTTC	CASSQDPGSASRKFF
TRBJ1-5	TRBD1	-	15	TRBV27	TGTGCCAGCAGTTTAGGGACAGGGGAGGATCAGCCCCAGCATTTT	CASSLGTGEDQPQHF
TRBJ2-5	TRBD1	-	14	TRBV5-4	TGTGCCAGCAGCCTACGGGACAGGGGAGAGACCCAGTACTTC	CASSLRDRGETQYF
TRBJ2-3	TRBD2	-	14	TRBV10-3	TGTGCCATCAGGGCCGCGGGGGAATCAGATACGCAGTATTTT	CAIRAAGESDTQYF
TRBJ1-4	-	-	16	TRBV5-6	TGTGCCAGCAGCTTACGAGGAGCTGGCACTAATGAAAAACTGTTTTTT	CASSLRGAGTNEKLFF
TRBJ1-3	-	once	14	TRBV7-2	TGTGCCAGCAGCTTAGCGAGCTCTGGAAACACCATATATTTT	CASSLASSGNTIYF
TRBJ2-3	-	-	14	TRBV19	TGTGCCAGTAGTAGACAGGAGTTCACAGATACGCAGTATTTT	CASSRQEFTDTQYF
TRBJ1-2	TRBD1	-	11	TRBV30	TGTGCCTGGGCCGACAGGGGAGGCTACACCTTC	CAWADRGGYTF
TRBJ2-5	-	-	12	TRBV14	TGTGCCAGCAGCCAAGTTTATGAGACCCAGTACTTC	CASSQVYETQYF
TRBJ2-7	-	-	14	TRBV7-9	TGTGCCAGCAGCTTAGGCGGCAGGTCCTACGAGCAGTACTTC	CASSLGGRSYEQYF
TRBJ1-4	-	-	14	TRBV29-1	TGCAGCGTTGCGGACAGTGCCCTTAATGAAAAACTGTTTTTT	CSVADSALNEKLFF
TRBJ1-1	-	-	14	TRBV2	TGTGCCAGCAGTGATTGGTCCGGGGACACTGAAGCTTTCTTT	CASSDWSGDTEAFF
TRBJ1-2	-	-	15	TRBV5-1	TGCGCCAGCAGCGCAGGGCAAAATTCGAACTATGGCTACACCTTC	CASSAGQNSNYGYTF
TRBJ1-1	-	-	13	TRBV6-5	TGTGCCAGCACCCCGGGGGGTCAGGCTGAAGCTTTCTTT	CASTPGGQAEAFF
TRBJ1-2	-	-	12	TRBV12-3/TRBV12-4	TGTGCCAGCAGGCCACGGTCGTATGGCTACACCTTC	CASRPRSYGYTF
TRBJ1-6	TRBD1	-	15	TRBV6-5	TGTGCCAGCAGTTTCCGGACAGGCTCTAATTCACCCCTCCACTTT	CASSFRTGSNSPLHF
TRBJ2-2	TRBD2	-	17	TRBV11-3	TGTGCCAGCAGCTTAGCGACCGGGGGGGCGAACACCGGGGAGCTGTTTTTT	CASSLATGGANTGELFF
TRBJ1-6	-	-	15	TRBV7-2	TGTGCCAGCAGCTCGCCGGGACATACTAATTCACCCCTCCACTTT	CASSSPGHTNSPLHF
TRBJ1-5	TRBD1	-	14	TRBV5-1	TGCGCCAGCAGCTTGGAGGGACAGGGCCAGCCCCAGCATTTT	CASSLEGQGQPQHF